These 26 T cell receptor beta chains share one sample of origin, sequenced in a study of cytomegalovirus exposure and HLA in healthy donors. This PCR relied on a set of 60 Vbeta primers and 13 Jbeta primers. Only in-frame clones appear in the TCRdb table, and some are missing; sequencing was by immunoSEQ multiplex PCR. The sample consists of under 200,000 clones, 65% to 90% of them appearing once. Input material: PBMCs. Source of these receptors: a middle-aged man in good health and CMV-seropositive.

This clone was picked up one time. V and J are TRBV5-1 and TRBJ1-2; D is undetermined. The V and J ends lost 2 bases and 9 bases respectively, with 8 bases between them. Germline V gene data show CDR1 as SGHRS and CDR2 as YFSETQ. The CDR3 covers 11 residues. Here the CDR3 reads CASSLGGRYTF. The CDR3 nucleotides read TGCGCCAGCAGCTTAGGAGGGCGCTACACCTTC.

V and J are TRBV27 and TRBJ2-6; D not certain. V gave up 4 bases and J gave up 2 bases, with 18 bases separating them. Germline V CDR1 and CDR2: MNHEY, SMNVEV (reference sequence). The CDR3 consists of 18 residues. CDR3 sequence (DNA): TGTGCCAGCAGTTCAGACACCGTTAGTAATCCTGGGGCCAACGTCCTGACTTTC. Amino acids: CASSSDTVSNPGANVLTF.

The chain has TRBV4-1 and TRBJ1-2; TRBD1 aligns across 7 bases. The CDR3 is 14 amino acids. The germline V gene encodes CDR1 MGHRA and CDR2 YSYEKL. Trimming cost V 2 bases and J 10 bases; bases outside gene matches: 10. The CDR3 here is CASSQSPPGQLYTF. As DNA, the CDR3 is TGCGCCAGCAGCCAATCCCCCCCGGGACAGCTCTACACCTTC.

The genes are TRBV7-6 and TRBJ2-3, with 7 nucleotides matching TRBD1. The CDR3 sequence is 16 residues long. Trimming cost V 3 bases and J 2 bases; bases outside gene matches: 8. Germline V gene sequence: CDR1 SGHVS, CDR2 FNYEAQ. The CDR3, as DNA: TGTGCCAGCAGCTTTTCCGGGACAGCTAACACAGATACGCAGTATTTT. It translates to CASSFSGTANTDTQYF.

This chain uses TRBV10-1 with TRBJ2-3; possible D gene TRBD1, 5 bases. V lost 0 bases, J lost 2 bases, and 12 bases lay in between. The CDR3 length is 16 residues. Germline V gene lookup returns CDR1 WNHNN and CDR2 SYGVQD (reference sequence). This CDR3 reads CASSESGLLNTDTQYF. CDR3 DNA: TGCGCCAGCAGTGAGTCGGGGCTCCTTAACACAGATACGCAGTATTTT.

The rearrangement links TRBV27 to TRBJ2-5; D is uncertain. Germline-derived CDR1 and CDR2 are MNHEY and SMNVEV (reference sequence). The CDR3 runs 14 residues. V gave up 4 bases and J gave up 2 bases, with 11 bases separating them. CDR3 nucleotide sequence: TGTGCCAGCAGTTCTCTGAGGAATCAAGAGACCCAGTACTTC. This encodes CASSSLRNQETQYF.

The chain combines TRBV4-1 with TRBJ2-7, with D tentatively TRBD1 (6 bases). The CDR3 is made up of 14 amino acids. Germline V gives CDR1 MGHRA, CDR2 YSYEKL. V was cut by 5 bases and J by 2 bases, with 13 bases left in between. CDR3 bases: TGCGCCAGCAGCTACCGGACAGTGACCTACGAGCAGTACTTC. Translating it yields CASSYRTVTYEQYF.

The chain carries TRBV18 and TRBJ2-3; the match to TRBD1 covers 8 bases. The CDR3 is 18 amino acids. CDR1 is KGHSH and CDR2 is LQKENI in the germline V gene. The V and J ends lost 3 bases and 0 bases, in that order; junction bases with no gene match: 11. The CDR3: CASSPISGTGTSTDTQYF. In DNA form, the CDR3 reads TGTGCCAGCTCACCGATATCCGGGACAGGTACCAGCACAGATACGCAGTATTTT.

This chain connects TRBV2 to TRBJ1-1; the D gene is possibly TRBD1 (5 bases). The V gene's germline CDR1 is SNHLY and CDR2 FYNNEI. The V and J ends lost 6 bases and 1 base respectively, with 12 bases between them. The CDR3 contains 14 residues. The DNA for the CDR3 is TGTGCCAGCAGCACAGGTTCTCCGAACACTGAAGCTTTCTTT. Translating it yields CASSTGSPNTEAFF.

The chain joins TRBV6-1 to TRBJ1-3, with D unclear. Trimming removed 3 bases from V and 3 bases from J, with 6 bases in between. The CDR3 loop spans 13 amino acids. The V gene's germline CDR1 is MNHNS and CDR2 SASEGT. The CDR3 DNA reads TGTGCCAGCAGTGACGGGGTTGGAAACACCATATATTTT. It codes for CASSDGVGNTIYF.

This clone showed up just once. The chain has TRBV5-1 and TRBJ2-7; 7 bases align to TRBD1. The germline V gene has CDR1 SGHRS and CDR2 YFSETQ. V lost 3 bases, J lost 4 bases, and 4 bases stayed unmatched. The CDR3 covers 13 residues. CDR3 DNA sequence: TGCGCCAGCAGCTCGACGGGACAGTACGAGCAGTACTTC. Residues: CASSSTGQYEQYF.

This clone was counted at least ten times. V is TRBV4-1 and J is TRBJ1-1; D call uncertain. Per germline, CDR1 MGHRA and CDR2 YSYEKL. Deletions cut 1 base from V and 2 bases from J, with 11 bases between. The CDR3 has 15 residues. CDR3 DNA: TGCGCCAGCAGCCAAGGGAGATTCGATAACACTGAAGCTTTCTTT. Protein product: CASSQGRFDNTEAFF.

This chain links TRBV28 with TRBJ1-2; D remains ambiguous. The CDR3 has 14 amino acids. Trimming took 3 bases from V and 6 from J, leaving 14 bases between them. Germline CDR1 is MDHEN and CDR2 is SYDVKM. CDR3 amino acids: CASSFPGKVDGYTF. CDR3 DNA sequence: TGTGCCAGCAGTTTCCCCGGGAAGGTCGATGGCTACACCTTC.

This clone was recorded once. V and J are TRBV2 and TRBJ2-5; TRBD1 aligns across 10 bases. The V gene's germline CDR1 is SNHLY and CDR2 FYNNEI. The CDR3 totals 16 residues. With 6 bases clipped from V and 3 bases from J, the junction kept 10 bases outside the gene matches. CDR3 in DNA: TGTGCCAGCAGCAATGGGGGACAGGGGCTAAAAGAGACCCAGTACTTC. This sequence encodes CASSNGGQGLKETQYF.

CDR3 coding DNA: TGTGCCAGCAGGGAGGGGCTAGCAGAACAGTATTTT. Translated, it gives CASREGLAEQYF. The V gene is TRBV2, the J gene TRBJ2-3, with D maybe TRBD2 (6 bases). The CDR3 runs 12 residues. Between the trimmed V and J ends, which lost 6 bases and 12 bases, there was a span of 16 bases. Germline-derived CDR1 and CDR2 are SNHLY and FYNNEI.

This chain links TRBV7-9 with TRBJ2-2, with D unclear. From germline, CDR1 is SEHNR and CDR2 FQNEAQ (reference sequence). CDR3 length: 12 residues. The V end lost 1 base, the J end lost 8 bases, and 5 bases lay between the germline ends. The CDR3 DNA sequence: TGTGCCAGCAGCTTAGGTATGGGGGAGCTGTTTTTT. As protein: CASSLGMGELFF.

The rearrangement joins TRBV25-1 to TRBJ2-3; no clear D. Germline CDR1 and CDR2: MGHDK and SYGVNS. Between the trimmed V and J ends, which lost 3 bases and 2 bases, there was a span of 3 bases. The CDR3 has 12 amino acids. The CDR3: CASSDVTDTQYF. As DNA, the CDR3 is TGTGCCAGCAGTGACGTCACAGATACGCAGTATTTT. The whole variable domain, remainder taken from reference TRBV25-1 and TRBJ2-3, is EADIYQTPRYLVIGTGKKITLECSQTMGHDKMYWYQQDPGMELHLIHYSYGVNSTEKGDLSSESTVSRIRTEHFPLTLESARPSHTSQYLCASSDVTDTQYFGPGTRLTVL.

V gene TRBV11-2 combines with J gene TRBJ2-5, with 8 positions matching TRBD2. Germline-derived CDR1 and CDR2 are SGHAT and FQNNGV. The V gene end was trimmed by 3 bases and the J gene end by 4 bases; junction bases not matched to a gene: 4. The CDR3 is 14 residues long. The DNA of the CDR3 is TGTGCCAGCAGCTTCGGGAGGGGGGCAGAGACCCAGTACTTC. This gives the protein CASSFGRGAETQYF.

This clone was counted once. The chain links TRBV28 to TRBJ2-2; 7 bases line up with TRBD1. CDR1 MDHEN and CDR2 SYDVKM come from the germline V gene. Losses at the gene ends were 3 bases for V and 7 bases for J; bases not matched to a gene: 8. The CDR3 is made up of 15 amino acids. CDR3 protein: CASSLYARGSGELFF. DNA of the CDR3: TGTGCCAGCAGTTTGTATGCCAGGGGGAGCGGGGAGCTGTTTTTT.

The rearrangement links TRBV5-1 to TRBJ2-1, with D perhaps matching TRBD2 (6 bases). V was trimmed by 4 bases and J by 9 bases, leaving 20 bases between them. The CDR3 runs 15 residues. Germline V gene lookup returns CDR1 SGHRS and CDR2 YFSETQ. CDR3 sequence reads: CASSLGGPGDAEQFF. The CDR3 region has the DNA TGCGCCAGCAGCCTTGGAGGTCCGGGAGACGCTGAGCAGTTCTTC.

J is TRBJ2-3 and V is TRBV18, with a tentative D call TRBD1 (6 bases). CDR3 length equals 15 residues. V was clipped by 4 bases and J by 0 bases, with 11 bases between them. The germline V gene has CDR1 KGHSH and CDR2 LQKENI. The CDR3 loop reads CASSRDIASTDTQYF. Written as DNA, the CDR3 is TGTGCCAGCTCACGGGACATCGCTAGCACAGATACGCAGTATTTT.

The chain joins TRBV11-3 to TRBJ2-5, with D perhaps TRBD2 (5 bases). The germline V and J ends were trimmed by 1 base and 6 bases, with 9 bases remaining between them. CDR1 and CDR2 from the germline V gene are SGHNT and YENEEA. This CDR3 has 13 residues. As DNA, the CDR3 is TGTGCCAGCAGCTTAGGGGGAGAAAAGACCCAGTACTTC. It yields the protein CASSLGGEKTQYF. The full variable domain, rest sourced from reference TRBV11-3 and TRBJ2-5, is EAGVVQSPRYKIIEKKQPVAFWCNPISGHNTLYWYLQNLGQGPELLIRYENEEAVDDSQLPKDRFSAERLKGVDSTLKIQPAELGDSAVYLCASSLGGEKTQYFGPGTRLLVL.

This clone appeared a single time. V and J are TRBV2 and TRBJ2-5, with 7 bases fitting TRBD1. CDR1 is SNHLY, CDR2 FYNNEI, per germline. J lost 2 bases, V lost 6 bases, and 6 bases had no gene match. The CDR3 spans 14 residues. CDR3 sequence reads: CASRRDRAQETQYF. DNA for the CDR3: TGTGCCAGCAGAAGGGACAGAGCGCAAGAGACCCAGTACTTC. Full variable domain (remainder filled in from reference TRBV2 and TRBJ2-5): EPEVTQTPSHQVTQMGQEVILRCVPISNHLYFYWYRQILGQKVEFLVSFYNNEISEKSEIFDDQFSVERPDGSNFTLKIRSTKLEDSAMYFCASRRDRAQETQYFGPGTRLLVL.

This clone was counted only a few times. The chain couples TRBV12-5 to TRBJ1-3; tentative D call: TRBD1 (6 bases). Trimming stripped 1 base from V and 2 bases from J, with 9 bases between. The length of the CDR3 is 15 residues. CDR1 and CDR2 from the germline V gene are LGHNT and FRNRAP. CDR3 coding DNA: TGTGCTAGTGGTTTGGGGGGGGGCGCTGGAAACACCATATATTTT. Its translation: CASGLGGGAGNTIYF. Using reference TRBV12-5 and TRBJ1-3 for the parts outside the CDR3, the full variable domain is DARVTQTPRHKVTEMGQEVTMRCQPILGHNTVFWYRQTMMQGLELLAYFRNRAPLDDSGMPKDRFSAEMPDATLATLKIQPSEPRDSAVYFCASGLGGGAGNTIYFGEGSWLTVV.

V usage is TRBV27 and J usage is TRBJ2-2; tentatively, D is TRBD1 (5 bases). This CDR3 region has 15 residues. Germline V gene sequence: CDR1 MNHEY, CDR2 SMNVEV (reference sequence). V was cut by 3 bases and J by 2 bases, with 10 bases left in between. This CDR3 reads CASSFGHVNTGELFF. The DNA of the CDR3 is TGTGCCAGCAGTTTTGGACACGTCAACACCGGGGAGCTGTTTTTT.

This chain joins TRBV6-6 and TRBJ1-5; D ambiguous. Germline assignment: CDR1 MNHNY and CDR2 SVGAGI (reference sequence). V shed 4 bases and J shed 3 bases, with 10 bases lying between them. CDR3 length equals 14 residues. Here the CDR3 reads CASSFAPFNQPQHF. In nucleotides, the CDR3 is TGTGCCAGCAGTTTCGCGCCCTTCAATCAGCCCCAGCATTTT.